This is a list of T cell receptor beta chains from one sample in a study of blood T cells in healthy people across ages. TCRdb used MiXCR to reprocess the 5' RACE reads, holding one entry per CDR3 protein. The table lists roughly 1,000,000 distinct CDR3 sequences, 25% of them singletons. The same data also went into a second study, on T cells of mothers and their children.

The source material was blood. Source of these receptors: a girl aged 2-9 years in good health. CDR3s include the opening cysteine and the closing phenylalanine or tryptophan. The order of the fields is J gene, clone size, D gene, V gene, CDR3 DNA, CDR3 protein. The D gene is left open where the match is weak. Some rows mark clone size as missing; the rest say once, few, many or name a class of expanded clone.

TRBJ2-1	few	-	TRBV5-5	TGTGCCAGCAGCTCCGTTACCATGTTCTTC	CASSSVTMFF
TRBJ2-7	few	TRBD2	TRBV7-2	TGTGCCAGCAGCTCGGAGGCTAGCGGGCTCTACGAGCAGTACTTC	CASSSEASGLYEQYF
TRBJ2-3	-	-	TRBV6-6	TGTGCCAGCAGTCCGACCCTACCTAGGGATGAGGATACGCAGTATTTT	CASSPTLPRDEDTQYF
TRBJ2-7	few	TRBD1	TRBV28	TGTGCCAGCAGTTTTGCGGACAGGGGATACGAGCAGTACTTC	CASSFADRGYEQYF
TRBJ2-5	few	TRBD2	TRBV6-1	TGTGCCAGCAGTGAGCTAGCGGGCTTAATGGAGACCCAGTACTTC	CASSELAGLMETQYF
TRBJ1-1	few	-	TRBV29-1	TGCAGCGTTGACTCCTCCAACCAGAACACTGAAGCTTTCTTT	CSVDSSNQNTEAFF
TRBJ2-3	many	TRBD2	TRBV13	TGTGCCAGCAGCTTAGGTCGTAGCGGGGGCGATACGCAGTATTTT	CASSLGRSGGDTQYF
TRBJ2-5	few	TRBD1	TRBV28	TGTGCCAGCAGTTCCAGGGGCAGGGGGCATATAGAGACCCAGTACTTC	CASSSRGRGHIETQYF
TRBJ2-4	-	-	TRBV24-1	TGTGCCACCAGATATTCGGACGGGGGACGCGAGTTCATTCAGTACTTC	CATRYSDGGREFIQYF
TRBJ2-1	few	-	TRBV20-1	TGCAGTGCTAGAGACCTGGGGGAACACAATGAGCAGTTCTTC	CSARDLGEHNEQFF
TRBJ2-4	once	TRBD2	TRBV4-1	TGCGCCAGCAGCCCGGGCGGGGGTCGCACCAAAAACATTCAGTACTTC	CASSPGGGRTKNIQYF
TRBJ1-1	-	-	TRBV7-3	TGTGCCAGCAGCTCCAGTACAGGGCCCGAGACTGAAGCTTTCTTT	CASSSSTGPETEAFF
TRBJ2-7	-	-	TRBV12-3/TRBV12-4	TGTGCCAGCAGGGGGACATTTGGGGCCTACGAGCAGTACTTC	CASRGTFGAYEQYF
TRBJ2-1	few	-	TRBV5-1	TGCGCCAGCAGTCGGCCGACTAGAGATGAGCAGTTCTTC	CASSRPTRDEQFF
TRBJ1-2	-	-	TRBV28	TGTGCCAGCAGTCCCCCCGGGCAGGCCCTTTATTATGGCTACACCTTC	CASSPPGQALYYGYTF
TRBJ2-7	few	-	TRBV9	TGTGCCAGCAGCGTAGGAGGGGGGATAGGGGACGAGCAGTACTTC	CASSVGGGIGDEQYF
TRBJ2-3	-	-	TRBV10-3	TGTGCCATCAGTGAGGCGGAGGATACGCAGTATTTT	CAISEAEDTQYF